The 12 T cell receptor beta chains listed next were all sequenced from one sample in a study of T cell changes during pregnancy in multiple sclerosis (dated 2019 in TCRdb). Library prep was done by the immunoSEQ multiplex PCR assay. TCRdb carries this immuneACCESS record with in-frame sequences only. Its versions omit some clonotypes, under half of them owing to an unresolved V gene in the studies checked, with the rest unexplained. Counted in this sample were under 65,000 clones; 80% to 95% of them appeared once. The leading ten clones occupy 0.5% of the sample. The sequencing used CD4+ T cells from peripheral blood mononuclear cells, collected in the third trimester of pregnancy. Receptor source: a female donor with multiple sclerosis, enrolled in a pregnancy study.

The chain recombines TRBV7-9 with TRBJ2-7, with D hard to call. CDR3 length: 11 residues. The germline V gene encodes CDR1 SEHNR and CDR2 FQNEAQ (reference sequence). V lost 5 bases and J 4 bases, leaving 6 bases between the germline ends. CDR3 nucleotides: TGTGCCAGCAGCCCCCAATACGAGCAGTACTTC. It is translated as CASSPQYEQYF.

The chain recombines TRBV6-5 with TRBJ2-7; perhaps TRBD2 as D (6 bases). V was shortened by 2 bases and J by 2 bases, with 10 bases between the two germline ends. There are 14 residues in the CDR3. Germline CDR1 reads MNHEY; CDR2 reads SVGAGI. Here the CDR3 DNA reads TGTGCCAGCAGTTACGGAGGGCGAACCTACGAGCAGTACTTC. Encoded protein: CASSYGGRTYEQYF.

CDR3 sequence reads: CASSLGDGDYNEQFF. In DNA, the CDR3 is TGTGCCAGCAGCCTCGGGGATGGGGATTACAATGAGCAGTTCTTC. The chain couples TRBV11-3 to TRBJ2-1; TRBD2 might be the D (5 bases). The CDR3 is 15 amino acids. The germline V gene encodes CDR1 SGHNT and CDR2 YENEEA. V was shortened by 5 bases and J by 4 bases, with 15 bases between the two germline ends.

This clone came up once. CDR3 coding DNA: TGTGCCAGCAGCTTAGACAGGGGCTACACCTTC. Its translation is CASSLDRGYTF. This chain uses TRBV13 with TRBJ1-2, with D maybe TRBD1 (5 bases). Germline V lookup: CDR1 PRHDT, CDR2 FYEKMQ (reference sequence). V lost 1 base and J lost 8, with 5 bases in between. The CDR3 has 11 amino acids.

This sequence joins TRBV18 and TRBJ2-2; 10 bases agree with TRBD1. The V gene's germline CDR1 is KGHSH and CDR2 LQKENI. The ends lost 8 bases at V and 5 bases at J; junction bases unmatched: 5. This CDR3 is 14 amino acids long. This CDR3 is CASPPGQGTGELFF. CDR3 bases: TGTGCCAGCCCTCCGGGACAGGGGACCGGGGAGCTGTTTTTT.

The CDR3 coding sequence is TGTGCCAGCAGCTCGACAGGGTTCTCATTTAGCACTGAAGCTTTCTTT. This encodes CASSSTGFSFSTEAFF. The V gene is TRBV11-1, the J gene TRBJ1-1, with 7 nucleotides matching TRBD1. Trimming at V came to 4 bases and at J to 4 bases, leaving 12 bases not matched to a gene. Per the germline V gene, CDR1 is SGHAT and CDR2 is FQDESV (reference sequence). The CDR3 covers 16 residues. The full variable domain, its missing parts supplied by reference TRBV11-1 and TRBJ1-1, is EAEVAQSPRYKITEKSQAVAFWCDPISGHATLYWYRQILGQGPELLVQFQDESVVDDSQLPKDRFSAERLKGVDSTLKIQPAELGDSAMYLCASSSTGFSFSTEAFFGQGTRLTVV.

CDR3 DNA sequence: TGTGCCAGCAGCGTAGGACTAGCGAGCACAGATACGCAGTATTTT. Translated: CASSVGLASTDTQYF. This chain joins TRBV9 and TRBJ2-3, with TRBD2 matching over 8 bases. The J segment lost 0 bases and the V segment lost 0 bases, leaving 0 bases of the junction unmatched. Germline values: CDR1 SGDLS, CDR2 YYNGEE. The CDR3 spans 15 residues.

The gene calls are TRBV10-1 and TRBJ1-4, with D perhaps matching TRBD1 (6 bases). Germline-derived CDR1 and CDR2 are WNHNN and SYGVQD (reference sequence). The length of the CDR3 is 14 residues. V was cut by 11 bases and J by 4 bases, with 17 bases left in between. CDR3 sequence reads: CAGTTGTINEKLFF. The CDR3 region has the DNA TGCGCCGGAACAACAGGGACTATTAATGAAAAACTGTTTTTT.

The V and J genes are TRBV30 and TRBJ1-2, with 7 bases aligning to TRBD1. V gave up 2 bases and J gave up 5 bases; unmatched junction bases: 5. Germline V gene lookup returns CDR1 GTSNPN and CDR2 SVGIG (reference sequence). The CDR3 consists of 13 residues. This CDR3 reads CAWSRPTGYGYTF. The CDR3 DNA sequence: TGTGCCTGGAGTCGTCCGACAGGGTATGGCTACACCTTC.

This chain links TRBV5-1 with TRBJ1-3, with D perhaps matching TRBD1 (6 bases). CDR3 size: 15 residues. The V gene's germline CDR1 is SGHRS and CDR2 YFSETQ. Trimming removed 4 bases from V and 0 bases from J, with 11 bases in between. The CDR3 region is CASSTGQSSGNTIYF. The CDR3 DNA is TGCGCCAGCAGCACCGGACAGAGCTCTGGAAACACCATATATTTT.

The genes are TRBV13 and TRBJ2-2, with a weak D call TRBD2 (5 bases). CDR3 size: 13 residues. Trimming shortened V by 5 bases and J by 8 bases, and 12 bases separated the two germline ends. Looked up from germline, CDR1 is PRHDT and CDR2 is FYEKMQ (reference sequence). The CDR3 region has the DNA TGTGCCAGCAGCACCACAAGAGGGGGGGAGCTGTTTTTT. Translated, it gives CASSTTRGGELFF. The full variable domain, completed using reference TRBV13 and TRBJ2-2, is AAGVIQSPRHLIKEKRETATLKCYPIPRHDTVYWYQQGPGQDPQFLISFYEKMQSDKGSIPDRFSAQQFSDYHSELNMSSLELGDSALYFCASSTTRGGELFFGEGSRLTVL.

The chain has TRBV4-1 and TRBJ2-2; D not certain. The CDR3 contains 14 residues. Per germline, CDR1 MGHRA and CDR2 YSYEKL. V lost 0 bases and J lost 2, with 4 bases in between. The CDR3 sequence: CASSQDINTGELFF. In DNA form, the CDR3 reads TGCGCCAGCAGCCAAGATATAAACACCGGGGAGCTGTTTTTT.